This T cell receptor beta chain was recorded in a study of spatial heterogeneity in lung cancer. As for the study in general: Raw reads showed each unique TCR and UMI combination turning up more than ten times on average.

With respect to this clonotype: The antigen remains undetermined.

Individual TCR cDNA molecules each bore their own unique molecular identifier. TCRdb independently ran MiXCR on the 5' RACE reads; one entry per CDR3 protein. The sample includes 50,000 to 65,000 distinct CDR3 sequences, around 8.4% of them seen just once. General study points: In blood, ubiquitous expanded tumor TCRs appeared more at resection than follow-up.

This CDR3 has 13 residues. V lost 6 bases, J lost 8 bases, and 14 bases lay in between. CDR1 MRHNA and CDR2 SNTAGT come from the germline V gene. As for time point: sample taken at primary tumor resection. Whole RNA obtained from tumor, nontumor lung or frozen PBMC underwent sequencing without sorting. There were 72 donors, all of them untreated patients with early-stage non-small cell lung cancer. The chain carries TRBV6-4 and TRBJ1-5; D is undetermined. The sequences come from PBMCs, collected at surgery. The sequence was obtained from a female donor with early-stage non-small cell lung cancer. This chain's CDR3 is CASSPEDNKPQHF. The CDR3 region has the DNA TGTGCCAGCAGCCCCGAGGATAATAAGCCCCAGCATTTT.